This T cell receptor (beta chain) was recorded in a study of T cells in localized non-small cell lung cancer (TCRdb year 2020). The study in broad terms: The study examined T cell repertoires in roughly 240 patients with early-stage NSCLC and compared tumors with uninvolved tumor-adjacent lungs. The cohort was made up of around 250 treatment-naive NSCLC patients whose localized lung tumors had been resected. Of the NSCLC patients, fewer than 150 were male and around 99 were female, and the mean age was approximately 66 years. What the work shows at the level of the full study, not this receptor alone: A median of approximately 55 of the top 100 tumor clones were detected in paired uninvolved adjacent lung, and around 27 of these tumor clones were also found among the top 100 clones of the paired uninvolved adjacent lung. Because the study design was exploratory, TCR variables were selected using unadjusted p-values without false-discovery rate correction. The highest T cell clonality was observed in uninvolved tumor-adjacent lung, where clonality exceeded that of tumor, suggesting that antigenic responses were more focused in uninvolved tumor-adjacent lung. Longer overall survival was associated with higher T cell density in blood, whereas shorter survival was associated with higher clonality in adjacent lung. Because multi-region tumor sequencing was not done, intratumor heterogeneity could not be ruled out.

A single count supports this clone. There is no known antigen for this receptor. The input lacks base qualities; no much larger clone sits a single base away. TCR beta CDR3 regions were sequenced from DNA using the immunoSEQ Assay. Concerning the study's data processing: T cell density was computed as TCR beta template counts normalized to usable DNA estimated by amplifying housekeeping genes. Richness was estimated using the preseqR package, with extrapolation to 400,000 templates for PBMC samples and to 120,000 templates for tissue samples. Clonality was calculated as one minus Pielou's evenness. Differential abundance testing on productive amino-acid clonotypes, with a minimum total count of 5 and an alpha of 0.1, was used to identify tissue-enriched TCRs. The Jaccard Index and the Morisita Overlap Index were used to quantify repertoire overlap between compartments. GLIPH grouped TCR beta CDR3s together with public tetramer-defined viral CDR3s, and a viral motif had to include at least three viral sequences and show V-gene enrichment. Entries here come from immuneACCESS through TCRdb and include only in-frame sequences with V and J called. Some clones fail to appear in such tables; in the studies checked, an unresolved V gene covers under half of the shortfall, and the cause of the remainder is unknown. The V and J calls and clone size were taken over from that table, and D and trimming were inferred from the DNA. Within this sample are around 83,000 clones, with around three quarters of them counted one time only. The top ten hold roughly a fifth of the sample.

At diagnosis, peripheral blood, uninvolved tumor-adjacent lung and tumor were collected and stored as a combination of fresh-frozen and FFPE material. For TCR repertoire profiling, blood samples were analyzed as peripheral blood mononuclear cells. There are 16 amino acids in the CDR3, from cysteine to phenylalanine inclusive. This entry keeps only the CDR3 DNA: 48 bases, framed from base 1. V lost 3 bases and J lost 0 bases, and the count of bases not matched to a germline gene is 2. Based on the germline V gene, the CDR1 and CDR2 sequences are SGHDN and FVKESK. This material consisted of PBMCs, taken before any cancer treatment. The clonotype was recovered from a man between 40 and 75 years old with stage II squamous cell lung carcinoma. The rearrangement combines TRBV14 with TRBJ1-4; the junction holds 9 bases that match TRBD1. For the CDR3, the sequence is CASSHGTGTTNEKLFF. The DNA sequence is as follows: TGTGCCAGCAGCCATGGGACAGGGACAACTAATGAAAAACTGTTTTTT. Here the CDR3 is joined to the reference TRBV14 and TRBJ1-4 genes, and the full variable domain is: EAGVTQFPSHSVIEKGQTVTLRCDPISGHDNLYWYRRVMGKEIKFLLHFVKESKQDESGMPNNRFLAERTGGTYSTLKVQPAELEDSGVYFCASSHGTGTTNEKLFFGSGTQLSVL.